A single sample is the source of the 32 T cell receptor beta chains below, sequenced in a study of CD8 T cells in ankylosing spondylitis. TCRdb reprocessed the 5' RACE reads via MiXCR and lists one record per CDR3 protein. This table holds 150,000 to 200,000 distinct CDR3 sequences, around 13% found once. Input material: blood, either unsorted or a sorted T cell fraction (not recorded which). Receptors were obtained from a female donor with ankylosing spondylitis or in good health (not recorded which).

This clonotype was detected many times. The chain joins TRBV7-2 to TRBJ1-3, with no clear D. Germline assignment: CDR1 SGHTA and CDR2 FQGNSA. With 3 bases removed from V and 0 bases from J, the gap between germline ends came to 6 bases. The CDR3 covers 14 residues. The CDR3 DNA is TGTGCCAGCAGCTTTAAGAGCTCTGGAAACACCATATATTTT. Translating it yields CASSFKSSGNTIYF.

This clonotype has more than one count but fewer than ten. The chain links TRBV20-1 to TRBJ1-2; tentatively, D is TRBD1 (5 bases). The CDR3 is 11 residues long. CDR1 is DFQATT, CDR2 SNEGSKA, per germline (reference sequence). Trimming stripped 3 bases from V and 8 bases from J, with 10 bases between. CDR3 residues: CSASRGTGYTF. In DNA form, the CDR3 reads TGCAGTGCTAGCCGAGGGACCGGCTACACCTTC.

The rearrangement uses TRBV11-3 and TRBJ2-1, with 11 bases lining up with TRBD2. CDR1 and CDR2 (germline): SGHNT, YENEEA. V trimming: 0 bases; J trimming: 7 bases; junction bases outside the gene matches: 2. This CDR3 spans 15 amino acids. The chain's CDR3 is CASSLDSGRANEQFF. CDR3 DNA sequence: TGTGCCAGCAGCTTAGATAGCGGGAGGGCTAATGAGCAGTTCTTC.

This clonotype was counted ten times or more. This chain links TRBV7-6 with TRBJ1-1; 7 bases fit TRBD1. CDR3 length: 13 residues. Germline trimming cut 4 bases from V and 8 bases from J; bases unmatched to any gene: 7. Germline CDR1 SGHVS, CDR2 FNYEAQ. This CDR3 reads CASSSHRGGEAFF. CDR3 DNA: TGTGCCAGCAGCTCCCACAGGGGTGGAGAAGCTTTCTTT.

This clonotype was recorded at least ten times. The J gene is TRBJ2-7, the V gene TRBV6-5; 9 bases are shared with TRBD1. In germline, CDR1 is MNHEY, CDR2 SVGAGI. This CDR3 spans 12 amino acids. J was trimmed by 5 bases and V by 5 bases; bases with no gene match: 1. As DNA, the CDR3 is TGTGCCAGCAGTGGACAGGGGAACGAGCAGTACTTC. Its protein is CASSGQGNEQYF.

The V and J genes are TRBV5-5 and TRBJ2-2; the D gene is possibly TRBD1 (5 bases). Trimming took 0 bases from V and 3 from J, leaving 9 bases between them. CDR3 length: 15 amino acids. Germline-derived CDR1 and CDR2 are SGHKS and YYEKEE (reference sequence). CDR3 region: CASSLDSGYTGELFF. Here the CDR3 DNA reads TGTGCCAGCAGCTTGGATTCAGGGTACACCGGGGAGCTGTTTTTT.

This clonotype was counted a few times. This chain uses TRBV28 with TRBJ2-7; D is ambiguous. The CDR3 contains 12 residues. Trimming shortened V by 2 bases and J by 4 bases, and 6 bases separated the two germline ends. Germline CDR1 is MDHEN and CDR2 is SYDVKM. DNA for the CDR3: TGTGCCAGCAGTTTAAACCTTTACGAGCAGTACTTC. Amino acids: CASSLNLYEQYF.

This clonotype was seen at least ten times. V gene TRBV5-8 combines with J gene TRBJ2-3; tentatively, D is TRBD2 (5 bases). The V gene lost 9 bases and the J gene lost 0 bases, with 17 bases spanning the gap. The germline CDR1 and CDR2 sequences are SGHTS and YDEGEE. The CDR3 has 15 amino acids. CDR3 nucleotides: TGTGCCACCCGCTTACGTCGCGGGAGCACAGATACGCAGTATTTT. Its translation: CATRLRRGSTDTQYF.

The chain joins TRBV20-1 to TRBJ2-7; a possible D gene is TRBD2 (6 bases). Germline values: CDR1 DFQATT, CDR2 SNEGSKA (reference sequence). The V end was cut by 1 base, the J end by 4 bases, with 17 bases between. The CDR3 runs 15 residues. The CDR3 loop is CSARGGRAGRYEQYF. The DNA of the CDR3 is TGCAGTGCTAGAGGGGGCCGTGCGGGACGTTACGAGCAGTACTTC.

This clonotype appeared many times. J is TRBJ2-1 and V is TRBV12-3 or TRBV12-4, with 9 positions matching TRBD1. The CDR3 contains 16 residues. The ends lost 5 bases at V and 8 bases at J; junction bases unmatched: 13. The CDR3 bases are TGTGCCAGCAGTCACTTAGGACAGGGGAACCTGGATGAGCAGTTCTTC. As protein: CASSHLGQGNLDEQFF.

As concerns this clonotype: Just one base apart from a much larger clone, this may be a read error. The genes are TRBV5-1 and TRBJ2-1, with 8 positions matching TRBD2. Germline CDR1 reads SGHRS; CDR2 reads YFSETQ. V dropped 3 bases and J dropped 4; count of bases not matched to a gene: 6. The CDR3 contains 15 residues. The CDR3 DNA reads TGCGCCAGCAGCTCGGGACTAGAGGGGTACAATGAGCAGTTCTTC. This sequence encodes CASSSGLEGYNEQFF.

V gene TRBV3-1 combines with J gene TRBJ2-3; TRBD2 might be the D (6 bases). V lost 0 bases to trimming and J lost 6 bases, with 13 bases between them. The CDR3 has 15 residues. Germline lookup yields CDR1 LGHDT and CDR2 YNNKEL (reference sequence). The CDR3 region is CASSQDPGRSDTQYF. Here the CDR3 DNA reads TGTGCCAGCAGCCAAGATCCAGGGAGGTCGGATACGCAGTATTTT.

This clonotype was observed at least ten times. The genes are TRBV18 and TRBJ1-6; D gene uncertain. Trimming shortened V by 1 base and J by 8 bases, and 6 bases separated the two germline ends. Germline loops: CDR1 KGHSH, CDR2 LQKENI. The CDR3 contains 13 residues. CDR3: CASSPQGDSPLHF. Written as DNA, the CDR3 is TGTGCCAGCTCACCACAGGGAGATTCACCCCTCCACTTT. The full variable domain, its missing parts supplied by reference TRBV18 and TRBJ1-6, is NAGVMQNPRHLVRRRGQEARLRCSPMKGHSHVYWYRQLPEEGLKFMVYLQKENIIDESGMPKERFSAEFPKEGPSILRIQQVVRGDSAAYFCASSPQGDSPLHFGNGTRLTVT.

This clonotype was seen at least ten times. The J gene is TRBJ2-2, the V gene TRBV4-3, with D uncertain. The ends were cut back, 1 base at V and 3 bases at J, with 9 bases in the middle. CDR1 LGHNA and CDR2 YSLEER come from the germline V gene. The CDR3 length is 15 residues. This CDR3 reads CASSQGAGDTGELFF. In nucleotides, the CDR3 is TGCGCCAGCAGCCAAGGGGCCGGTGACACCGGGGAGCTGTTTTTT.

The gene calls are TRBV7-2 and TRBJ2-5; D gene unclear. The V end lost 2 bases, the J end lost 10 bases, and 8 bases lay between the germline ends. This CDR3 region has 11 residues. CDR1 is SGHTA and CDR2 is FQGNSA in the germline V gene. CDR3 in amino acids: CASSLLGSQYF. CDR3 DNA: TGTGCCAGCAGCTTATTAGGTAGCCAGTACTTC.

Ten or more counts support this clonotype. The chain recombines TRBV27 with TRBJ1-1, with a weak D call TRBD1 (5 bases). CDR1 MNHEY and CDR2 SMNVEV come from the germline V gene (reference sequence). V was pared by 4 bases and J by 1 base, with 13 bases between. The CDR3 consists of 15 residues. CDR3 nucleotide sequence: TGTGCCAGCAGTTCCACCGGGGCTTCGAACACTGAAGCTTTCTTT. Its protein is CASSSTGASNTEAFF.

This clonotype was seen only a few times. This chain uses TRBV5-6 with TRBJ2-7; TRBD2 matches at 13 bases. Germline-derived CDR1 and CDR2 are SGHDT and YYEEEE. This CDR3 is built from 15 residues. The J segment lost 4 bases and the V segment lost 4 bases, leaving 5 bases of the junction unmatched. Here the CDR3 DNA reads TGTGCCAGCAGCCCGGGACTAGCGGGAAGGTACGAGCAGTACTTC. Translated, it gives CASSPGLAGRYEQYF.

This clonotype was recorded many times. The V gene is TRBV6-2 or TRBV6-3, the J gene TRBJ2-5; no definite D call. Germline assignment: CDR1 MNHEY and CDR2 SVGEGT. The length of the CDR3 is 11 residues. V was shortened by 6 bases and J by 4 bases, with 6 bases between the two germline ends. CDR3 nucleotides: TGTGCCAGCAGGGCTGGAGAGACCCAGTACTTC. As protein: CASRAGETQYF.

In its sample, this clonotype was seen a few times. V usage is TRBV12-3 or TRBV12-4 and J usage is TRBJ2-5; 8 positions match TRBD1. The CDR3 loop spans 16 amino acids. The J segment lost 4 bases and the V segment lost 10 bases, leaving 17 bases of the junction unmatched. The CDR3 DNA follows: TGTGCCACCAAGTGGTTTGGACAGGGAATTAGAGAGACCCAGTACTTC. Its translation: CATKWFGQGIRETQYF.

The table lists this clonotype with many counts. This chain uses TRBV29-1 with TRBJ2-1; 15 bases are shared with TRBD2. The length of the CDR3 is 18 residues. Germline trimming cut 1 base from V and 2 bases from J; bases unmatched to any gene: 6. Germline CDR1 is SQVTM and CDR2 is ANQGSEA. CDR3 sequence reads: CSVEGTSGRARTYNEQFF. The CDR3 coding sequence is TGCAGCGTTGAAGGGACTAGCGGGAGGGCCCGAACCTACAATGAGCAGTTCTTC.

This clonotype was seen many times. The genes are TRBV27 and TRBJ1-2; D is possibly TRBD1 (5 bases). CDR3 length: 15 residues. V shed 6 bases and J shed 4 bases, with 18 bases lying between them. The germline CDR1 and CDR2 sequences are MNHEY and SMNVEV (reference sequence). CDR3 in DNA: TGTGCCAGCAGCATTGGGGGGGATCCCACCTATGGCTACACCTTC. It codes for CASSIGGDPTYGYTF.

Many counts were recorded for this clonotype. The chain has TRBV7-2 and TRBJ2-7; 13 bases are shared with TRBD2. From germline, CDR1 is SGHTA and CDR2 FQGNSA. The ends lost 5 bases at V and 1 base at J; junction bases unmatched: 5. There are 16 residues in the CDR3. CDR3 coding DNA: TGTGCCAGCAGCCACGGGACTAGCGGGAATTCCTACGAGCAGTACTTC. Encoded protein: CASSHGTSGNSYEQYF.

This clonotype came up a few times. The chain employs TRBV7-8 and TRBJ2-5, with 9 bases matching TRBD1. Trimming cost V 4 bases and J 5 bases; bases outside gene matches: 8. Looked up from germline, CDR1 is SGHVS and CDR2 is FQNEAQ. The CDR3 covers 15 residues. As DNA, the CDR3 is TGTGCCAGCAGCTCTACAGGGGGCGGGCGGGAGACCCAGTACTTC. Protein: CASSSTGGGRETQYF.

This rearrangement joins TRBV3-1 to TRBJ2-2; D is unclear. Germline values: CDR1 LGHDT, CDR2 YNNKEL (reference sequence). The CDR3 is 15 amino acids. V was shortened by 0 bases and J by 8 bases, with 13 bases between the two germline ends. The CDR3 protein is CASSQDLGSRGELFF. Here the CDR3 DNA reads TGTGCCAGCAGCCAAGATCTGGGGTCTAGAGGGGAGCTGTTTTTT.

This clonotype has just a few counts. This chain links TRBV15 with TRBJ2-2; D remains ambiguous. The CDR3 loop spans 15 amino acids. Trimming pared 0 bases from V and 0 bases from J, leaving 5 bases between. The V gene's germline CDR1 is LNHNV and CDR2 YYDKDF (reference sequence). CDR3 DNA: TGTGCCACCAGCAGAGAACCTTCGAACACCGGGGAGCTGTTTTTT. This codes for CATSREPSNTGELFF.

The chain has TRBV7-9 and TRBJ1-2; TRBD1 aligns across 7 bases. V lost 5 bases, J lost 6 bases, and 9 bases stayed unmatched. CDR3 length: 14 amino acids. Germline assignment: CDR1 SEHNR and CDR2 FQNEAQ (reference sequence). The CDR3 DNA reads as TGTGCCAGCAGCCGCGCTGGGACAGCGCATGGCTACACCTTC. This translates into CASSRAGTAHGYTF.

The V gene is TRBV19, the J gene TRBJ2-5; D perhaps matches TRBD1 (6 bases). The CDR3 length is 15 residues. In germline, CDR1 is LNHDA, CDR2 SQIVND (reference sequence). Deletions cut 5 bases from V and 0 bases from J, with 13 bases between. For the CDR3, the DNA is TGTGCCAGTAGTCTCACCCAGGGGTACCAAGAGACCCAGTACTTC. Residues: CASSLTQGYQETQYF. The entire variable domain, with the rest obtained from reference TRBV19 and TRBJ2-5, is as follows: DGGITQSPKYLFRKEGQNVTLSCEQNLNHDAMYWYRQDPGQGLRLIYYSQIVNDFQKGDIAEGYSVSREKKESFPLTVTSAQKNPTAFYLCASSLTQGYQETQYFGPGTRLLVL.

At least ten counts were recorded for this clonotype. The J gene is TRBJ2-1, the V gene TRBV12-3 or TRBV12-4; D remains ambiguous. V was cut by 4 bases and J by 7 bases, with 8 bases left in between. This CDR3 is 12 amino acids long. This chain's CDR3 is CASSSKRNEQFF. The CDR3 nucleotides read TGTGCCAGCAGTTCCAAGAGAAATGAGCAGTTCTTC.

CDR3 bases: TGTGCCAGCAGCTCACAGGTTACCGTGAACACTGAAGCTTTCTTT. Its translation: CASSSQVTVNTEAFF. The chain is built from TRBV5-4 and TRBJ1-1; maybe TRBD1 (5 bases). V was shortened by 3 bases and J by 0 bases, with 12 bases between the two germline ends. Germline V gene data show CDR1 as SGHNT and CDR2 as YYREEE (reference sequence). CDR3 size: 15 residues.

The chain carries TRBV12-3 or TRBV12-4 and TRBJ1-4; 10 bases are shared with TRBD1. Trimming cost V 1 base and J 7 bases; bases outside gene matches: 9. CDR3 length equals 17 residues. DNA for the CDR3: TGTGCCAGCAGTTTAGAAATCCGCGGGACAGGGGCTGAAAAACTGTTTTTT. Protein sequence: CASSLEIRGTGAEKLFF.

In this sample, this clonotype turned up many times. The genes are TRBV10-3 and TRBJ2-7; the D gene is possibly TRBD2 (5 bases). Trimming took off 4 bases at V and 3 bases at J, with 13 bases between the two ends. This CDR3 has 14 amino acids. Germline assignment: CDR1 ENHRY and CDR2 SYGVKD. The DNA of the CDR3 is TGTGCCATCAGTGCCCAACTAGGGTACTACGAGCAGTACTTC. Translation gives CAISAQLGYYEQYF.

This clonotype was counted ten times or more. The gene calls are TRBV2 and TRBJ2-7, with 7 nucleotides matching TRBD1. CDR3 length: 13 residues. V lost 7 bases and J lost 1; bases outside the gene matches: 4. CDR1 and CDR2 from the germline V gene are SNHLY and FYNNEI. The CDR3 loop reads CASMGQLSYEQYF. The CDR3 DNA reads as TGTGCCAGCATGGGACAGCTATCCTACGAGCAGTACTTC.